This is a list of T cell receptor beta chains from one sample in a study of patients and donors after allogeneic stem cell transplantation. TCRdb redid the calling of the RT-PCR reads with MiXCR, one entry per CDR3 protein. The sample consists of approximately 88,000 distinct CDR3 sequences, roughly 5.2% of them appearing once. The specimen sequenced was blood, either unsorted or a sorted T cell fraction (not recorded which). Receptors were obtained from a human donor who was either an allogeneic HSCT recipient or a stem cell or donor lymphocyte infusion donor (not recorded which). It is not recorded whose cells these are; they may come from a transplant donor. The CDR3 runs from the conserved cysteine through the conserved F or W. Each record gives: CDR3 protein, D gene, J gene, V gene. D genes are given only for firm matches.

CASSKKSSRLHNYGYTF | - | TRBJ1-2 | TRBV21-1
CASSEGRGVYEQYF | TRBD2 | TRBJ2-7 | TRBV2
CASSLGLAGNTIYF | - | TRBJ1-3 | TRBV7-6
CSASRAQETQYF | - | TRBJ2-5 | TRBV20-1
CSVGGVKDYGYTF | - | TRBJ1-2 | TRBV29-1
CASSPTQEGLSVF | - | TRBJ2-7 | TRBV7-2
CASSRGGLNEKLFF | - | TRBJ1-4 | TRBV7-8
CASRSYGAGQETQYF | - | TRBJ2-5 | TRBV27
CASSLNSYSYEQYF | - | TRBJ2-7 | TRBV27
CASSLGMDSNYGYTF | - | TRBJ1-2 | TRBV5-4
CASSPYIRTGSTDTQYF | TRBD1 | TRBJ2-3 | TRBV7-3
CASSSGTSGLGRTQYF | TRBD2 | TRBJ2-5 | TRBV9
CASSPTGLRVNQPQHF | - | TRBJ1-5 | TRBV19
CASTRAGVKGYTF | - | TRBJ1-2 | TRBV12-3/TRBV12-4
CASSAMLAGAGELFF | TRBD2 | TRBJ2-2 | TRBV6-1
CASHRGEGSYGYTF | - | TRBJ1-2 | TRBV27
CASSLGGRGNEQFF | TRBD2 | TRBJ2-1 | TRBV13
CASSTGLAGTNEQFF | - | TRBJ2-1 | TRBV2
CASTRLGHTYNEQFF | - | TRBJ2-1 | TRBV27
CASNTLKGTGELFF | - | TRBJ2-2 | TRBV7-9
CASSYPASGRTGSTDTQYF | TRBD2 | TRBJ2-3 | TRBV6-2/TRBV6-3
CASSIVASGIGSYNEQFF | TRBD2 | TRBJ2-1 | TRBV19
CSAQEGTGYNEQFF | TRBD1 | TRBJ2-1 | TRBV20-1